Each of the 12 T cell receptor beta chains below was sequenced from the same sample in a study of OX40 agonist ivuxolimab in advanced cancers. Measured with immunoSEQ multiplex PCR; TCRdb has only the in-frame clones, and not every one. The sample lists some 60,000 clones, approximately 93% occurring once. Material: CD4+ or CD8+ T cells sorted from blood, obtained in a trial of the OX40 agonist ivuxolimab. The receptor set was obtained from an adult with an advanced solid tumor such as melanoma, head and neck, liver or kidney cancer.

This chain connects TRBV7-9 to TRBJ1-2, with 10 nucleotides matching TRBD1. The CDR3 has 15 residues. The V gene's germline CDR1 is SEHNR and CDR2 FQNEAQ (reference sequence). Unmatched junction bases numbered 3, after V lost 1 base and J lost 4 bases. For the CDR3, the DNA is TGTGCCAGCAGCTTAGGGACAGGGGGTTTCTATGGCTACACCTTC. Its translation is CASSLGTGGFYGYTF.

This chain links TRBV6-5 with TRBJ1-1; no clear D gene. The germline V gene encodes CDR1 MNHEY and CDR2 SVGAGI. This CDR3 is built from 12 residues. The germline V and J ends were trimmed by 2 bases and 5 bases, with 6 bases remaining between them. This chain's CDR3 is CASSYSSTEAFF. The CDR3 region has the DNA TGTGCCAGCAGTTACAGTAGTACTGAAGCTTTCTTT.

This rearrangement joins TRBV4-1 to TRBJ1-3, with 8 bases matching TRBD1. Germline assignment: CDR1 MGHRA and CDR2 YSYEKL. J lost 0 bases, V lost 1 base, and 8 bases had no gene match. This CDR3 has 18 amino acids. The CDR3: CASSQVPGQDFSGNTIYF. CDR3 in DNA: TGCGCCAGCAGCCAAGTGCCGGGACAGGATTTCTCTGGAAACACCATATATTTT.

V and J are TRBV11-2 and TRBJ1-1, with D possibly TRBD1 on 5 matching bases. The CDR3 runs to 14 residues. Trimming shortened V by 3 bases and J by 5 bases, and 13 bases separated the two germline ends. Germline-derived CDR1 and CDR2 are SGHAT and FQNNGV. CDR3 residues: CASSFGGIITEAFF. CDR3 sequence (DNA): TGTGCCAGCAGCTTTGGGGGGATAATTACTGAAGCTTTCTTT.

The chain employs TRBV29-1 and TRBJ2-7, with TRBD2 matching over 13 bases. CDR1 SQVTM and CDR2 ANQGSEA come from the germline V gene. The CDR3 is 13 residues long. V lost 6 bases, J lost 4 bases, and 3 bases stayed unmatched. The CDR3 DNA reads TGCAGCGTGGGACTAGCGGGGCAGTACGAGCAGTACTTC. Translating gives CSVGLAGQYEQYF.

The rearrangement joins TRBV28 to TRBJ1-4, with D possibly matching TRBD1 (6 bases). The V gene's germline CDR1 is MDHEN and CDR2 SYDVKM. The CDR3 has 17 residues. Deletions cut 5 bases from V and 7 bases from J, with 23 bases between. CDR3 in amino acids: CASSKHGQLPLGEKLFF. The CDR3 region has the DNA TGTGCCAGCAGTAAACACGGACAGCTACCCTTGGGTGAAAAACTGTTTTTT.

A note on this clone: The junction departs from germline at one end; a sequencing error may be responsible. The rearrangement links TRBV7-7 to TRBJ2-1; D is unresolved. CDR3 length: 15 residues. Germline V gives CDR1 SSHAT, CDR2 FNYEAQ (reference sequence). The CDR3 spells CASSIDTASYNEQFF. DNA for the CDR3: TGTGCTAGCAGCATAGACACGGCCTCCTACAATGAGCAGTTCTTC.

The V call is TRBV13, the J call TRBJ1-2, with D hard to call. Trimming took off 4 bases at V and 6 bases at J, with 15 bases between the two ends. This CDR3 region has 14 residues. Germline V CDR1 and CDR2: PRHDT, FYEKMQ (reference sequence). The CDR3, as DNA: TGTGCCAGCAGCTCCCGTGGTGGGTCAGATGGCTACACCTTC. It encodes CASSSRGGSDGYTF.

Notes on this clone: One end of the junction varies from germline; a read error may be responsible. J is TRBJ1-2 and V is TRBV6-5; 8 bases are shared with TRBD1. Per the germline V gene, CDR1 is MNHEY and CDR2 is SVGAGI. CDR3 length: 12 amino acids. The CDR3 loop reads CASRTGVSLYHF. The CDR3 DNA is TGTGCCAGCAGGACAGGGGTCTCCCTATATCACTTC.

The chain recombines TRBV14 with TRBJ2-7; 12 bases align to TRBD2. This CDR3 has 14 residues. The junction had 11 bases not matched to a gene; V was cut back by 5 bases and J by 12 bases. From germline, CDR1 is SGHDN and CDR2 FVKESK. CDR3: CASSSGTSGRHLYF. DNA for the CDR3: TGTGCCAGCAGCTCCGGGACTAGCGGGCGGCATCTGTACTTC.

The chain has TRBV10-3 and TRBJ2-2, with D possibly TRBD2 on 5 matching bases. The CDR3 loop spans 13 amino acids. Per germline, CDR1 ENHRY and CDR2 SYGVKD. Trimming cost V 6 bases and J 4 bases, with 9 bases left between them. The CDR3 region is CAIREGVTGELFF. The CDR3, as DNA: TGTGCCATCAGAGAGGGAGTCACCGGGGAGCTGTTTTTT.

The rearrangement links TRBV10-2 to TRBJ1-5; TRBD1 is a possible D gene (5 bases). With 5 bases removed from V and 0 bases from J, the gap between germline ends came to 8 bases. Germline V CDR1 and CDR2: WSHSY, SAAADI. The CDR3 has 14 amino acids. The chain's CDR3 is CASSWDYSNQPQHF. In DNA, the CDR3 is TGCGCCAGCAGTTGGGACTATAGCAATCAGCCCCAGCATTTT.